This T cell receptor (beta chain) was obtained from a study of regulatory T cells in long-lasting Graves disease. J lost 2 bases, V lost 7 bases, and 1 base had no gene match. The CDR3 length is 12 residues. Germline CDR1 is MNHNS and CDR2 is SASEGT. Time point: persistent/refractory GD, antithyroid drugs over 5 years with positive TRAb. After RNA was extracted from PBMCs, the TCR library was made from it. This clonotype has ten or more counts. Its antigen is still unknown. Construction of TCR beta libraries relied on iRepertoire HTBI primers and on Arm-PCR targeting CDR3 regions. TCRdb processed the multiplex PCR reads anew with MiXCR; each CDR3 protein has one entry. The table includes around 400,000 distinct CDR3 sequences, less than 30% detected once. Study-level findings and limits: Shared public clonotypes totalled over 2,500 in persistent patients, compared with around 880 in new patients.

This sequence joins TRBV6-1 and TRBJ2-5, with 7 bases that match TRBD1. The sample was peripheral blood mononuclear cells (PBMCs), taken when the disease was refractory, from a patient treated with antithyroid drugs. This receptor was taken from a woman in her thirties or forties with Graves disease. Here the CDR3 DNA reads TGTGCCAGCAAGGGACAGCAAGAGACCCAGTACTTC. Its translation: CASKGQQETQYF.